This T cell receptor beta chain was sequenced during a study of spatial heterogeneity in lung cancer (dated by TCRdb to about 2019). In terms of the full investigation: Beta-chain transcripts were consistently detected in greater numbers than alpha-chain transcripts, which likely reflects a higher abundance of beta-chain transcripts. A strong correlation was found between TCR transcript counts in tumor regions and a T cell transcriptional module score from matched bulk RNA-seq. In the raw uncorrected reads, each unique combination of TCR and UMI appeared more than ten times on average. In non-small cell lung cancer, the study quantitatively compared TCR alpha and beta repertoires across several tumor regions, matched nontumor lung, and blood. Nonsynonymous mutation counts, determined by whole-exome sequencing of tumor tissue, were related to features of the TCR repertoire. At surgery, both alpha and beta chains were TCR-sequenced in approximately 210 tumor regions, over 61 matched nontumor lung samples and a few dozen PBMC samples. The study at large found these results: The count of ubiquitous expanded TCRs correlated with the count of ubiquitous nonsynonymous mutations, and the count of regional expanded TCRs correlated with the count of regional nonsynonymous mutations. The number of expanded intratumoral alpha and beta TCRs correlated with the tumor nonsynonymous mutation count. Estimated TCR-seq coverage of tumor T cells was only around 7.1% for alpha chains and 13% for beta chains. Confirming at a functional level the hypothesis that regional TCRs recognize regional mutations was considered to require additional single-cell paired TCR alpha and beta sequencing.

The intended sense of this specimen's time point label: sample taken at primary tumor resection. The donors were fewer than 90 patients from the lung TRACERx cohort who had early-stage, untreated non-small cell lung cancer. Without any cell sorting, TCR sequencing was performed on whole RNA extracted either from tumor and nontumor lung tissue or from cryopreserved PBMC samples. Patients were selected for TCR sequencing only if sufficient RNA was available from at least two tumor regions. Before being selected, tumor and adjacent nontumor lung specimens were reviewed by a lung pathologist. Turning to this clonotype: No antigen is known for it. Base qualities are not at hand, and no much larger clone is one base apart. Being off target in a library aimed at alpha chains, this beta chain has a size of little meaning.

Library generation was performed with 5' RACE. The reads were generated on a NextSeq 500. In the TCR library protocol, a unique molecular identifier was attached to each TCR cDNA molecule so that PCR and sequencing errors could be corrected. Regarding the original processing steps: TCR identification, UMI-based error correction and CDR3 extraction were performed with Decombinator tools. TCRs above a frequency of 2 per 1,000, corresponding to the top 1% of the tumor frequency distribution, were defined as expanded. Expanded tumor TCRs statistically deemed absent (corrected P<0.05) from at least one tumor region were classed as regional, and all other expanded tumor TCRs were classed as ubiquitous. Renyi diversity was calculated using the R vegan package after each repertoire was subsampled 100 times to 5,000 TCRs. CDR3 similarity networks were built from amino acid triplet string-kernel similarity, with CDR3s being connected when pairwise similarity was above 0.82. TCRdb applied fastp at Q25 and MiXCR to the public reads, then kept only in-frame beta chains. Rows are unified per CDR3 protein, each entry keeping the most common DNA and genes. The V and J calls follow TCRdb's processing rather than the paper's. Across this sample there are some 9,900 distinct CDR3 sequences, with 12% seen only once. The biggest ten clones account for roughly a tenth of the sample.

V lost 3 bases and J lost 7 bases; the stretch between them is 15 bases long. From a lookup of the germline V gene, CDR1 and CDR2 are KGHDR and SFDVKD. Inclusive of the bounding cysteine and phenylalanine, the CDR3 is 14 residues long. The only DNA kept is the CDR3, 42 bases in frame from the first base. The starting material was lung tumor tissue, obtained at surgery. Recombination connected TRBV24-1 to TRBJ2-7; the D assignment is uncertain and may be TRBD1 or TRBD2, with 6 bases supporting each. This clonotype was obtained from a male donor with early-stage non-small cell lung cancer. The nucleotides are TGTGCCACCAGTGATCCCTCGCAGGGGACTGAGCAGTACTTC. It encodes CATSDPSQGTEQYF.